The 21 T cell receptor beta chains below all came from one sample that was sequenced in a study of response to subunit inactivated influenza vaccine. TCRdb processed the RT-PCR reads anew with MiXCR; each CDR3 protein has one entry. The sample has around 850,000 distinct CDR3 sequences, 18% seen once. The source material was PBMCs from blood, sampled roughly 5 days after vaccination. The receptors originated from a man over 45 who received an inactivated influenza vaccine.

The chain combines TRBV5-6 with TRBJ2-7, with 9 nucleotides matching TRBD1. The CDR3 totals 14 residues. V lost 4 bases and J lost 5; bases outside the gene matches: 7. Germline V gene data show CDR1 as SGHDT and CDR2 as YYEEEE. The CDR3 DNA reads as TGTGCCAGCAGCACCTGGGACAGGGAGGACGAGCAGTACTTC. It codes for CASSTWDREDEQYF.

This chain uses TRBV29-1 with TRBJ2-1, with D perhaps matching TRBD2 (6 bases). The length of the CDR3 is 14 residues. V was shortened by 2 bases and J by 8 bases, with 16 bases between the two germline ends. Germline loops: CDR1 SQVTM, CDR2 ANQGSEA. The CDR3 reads CSVERAGREDEQFF. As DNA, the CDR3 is TGCAGCGTTGAACGGGCAGGAAGGGAGGATGAGCAGTTCTTC.

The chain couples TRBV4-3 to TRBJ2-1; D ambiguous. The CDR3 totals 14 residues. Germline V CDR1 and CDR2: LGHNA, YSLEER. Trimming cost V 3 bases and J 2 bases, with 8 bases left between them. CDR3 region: CASSHLATYNEQFF. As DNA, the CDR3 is TGCGCCAGCAGCCATCTGGCCACCTACAATGAGCAGTTCTTC.

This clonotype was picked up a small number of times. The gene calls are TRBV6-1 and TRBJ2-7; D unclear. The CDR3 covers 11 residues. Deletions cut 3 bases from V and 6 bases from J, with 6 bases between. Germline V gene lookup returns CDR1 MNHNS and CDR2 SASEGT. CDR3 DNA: TGTGCCAGCAGTGAGGTAACCGAGCAGTACTTC. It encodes CASSEVTEQYF.

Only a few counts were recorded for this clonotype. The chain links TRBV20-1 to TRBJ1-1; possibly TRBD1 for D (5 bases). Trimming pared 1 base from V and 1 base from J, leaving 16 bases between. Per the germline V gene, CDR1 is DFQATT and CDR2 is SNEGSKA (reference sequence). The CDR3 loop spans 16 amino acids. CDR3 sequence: CSARVTGLKWNTEAFF. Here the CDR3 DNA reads TGCAGTGCTAGAGTCACGGGGCTAAAGTGGAACACTGAAGCTTTCTTT.

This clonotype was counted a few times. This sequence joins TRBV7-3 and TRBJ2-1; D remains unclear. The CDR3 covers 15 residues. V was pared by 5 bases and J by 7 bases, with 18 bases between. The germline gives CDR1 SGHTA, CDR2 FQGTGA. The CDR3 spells CASSKGSVLMNEQFF. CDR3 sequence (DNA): TGTGCCAGCAGCAAAGGGTCGGTCCTAATGAATGAGCAGTTCTTC.

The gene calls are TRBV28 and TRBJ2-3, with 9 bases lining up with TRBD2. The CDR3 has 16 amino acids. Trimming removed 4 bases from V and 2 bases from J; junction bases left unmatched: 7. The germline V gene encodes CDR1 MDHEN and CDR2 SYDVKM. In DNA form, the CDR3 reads TGTGCCAGCAGTTCCTTGACTAGCGGATCCACAGATACGCAGTATTTT. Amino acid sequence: CASSSLTSGSTDTQYF.

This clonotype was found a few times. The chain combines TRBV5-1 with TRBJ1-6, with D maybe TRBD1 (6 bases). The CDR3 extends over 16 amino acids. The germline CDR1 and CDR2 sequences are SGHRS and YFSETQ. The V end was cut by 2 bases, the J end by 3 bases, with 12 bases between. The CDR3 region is CASSLQGEVYNSPLHF. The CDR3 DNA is TGCGCCAGCAGCTTACAGGGTGAGGTCTATAATTCACCCCTCCACTTT.

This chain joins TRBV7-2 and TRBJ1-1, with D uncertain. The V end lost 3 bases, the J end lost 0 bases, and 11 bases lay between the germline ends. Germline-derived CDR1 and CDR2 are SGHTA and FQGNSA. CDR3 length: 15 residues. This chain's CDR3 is CASSFSPAMNTEAFF. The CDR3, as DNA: TGTGCCAGCAGCTTTTCGCCAGCTATGAACACTGAAGCTTTCTTT.

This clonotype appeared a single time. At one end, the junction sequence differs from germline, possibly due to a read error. CDR3 coding DNA: TGCAGCGTTTCGGTCACTAGCGTCACCGGGGAGCTGTCTTTT. It specifies CSVSVTSVTGELSF. The gene calls are TRBV29-1 and TRBJ2-2; TRBD2 aligns across 7 bases. Germline V gene sequence: CDR1 SQVTM, CDR2 ANQGSEA. The CDR3 is 14 residues long.

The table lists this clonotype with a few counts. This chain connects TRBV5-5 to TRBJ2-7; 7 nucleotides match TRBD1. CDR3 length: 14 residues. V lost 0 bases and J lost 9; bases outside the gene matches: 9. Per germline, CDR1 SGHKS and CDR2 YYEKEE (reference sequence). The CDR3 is CASSLAMKGARQYF. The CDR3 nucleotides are TGTGCCAGCAGCTTGGCAATGAAGGGGGCGCGGCAGTACTTC. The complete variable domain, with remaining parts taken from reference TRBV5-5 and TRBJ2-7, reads DAGVTQSPTHLIKTRGQQVTLRCSPISGHKSVSWYQQVLGQGPQFIFQYYEKEERGRGNFPDRFSARQFPNYSSELNVNALLLGDSALYLCASSLAMKGARQYFGPGTRLTVT.

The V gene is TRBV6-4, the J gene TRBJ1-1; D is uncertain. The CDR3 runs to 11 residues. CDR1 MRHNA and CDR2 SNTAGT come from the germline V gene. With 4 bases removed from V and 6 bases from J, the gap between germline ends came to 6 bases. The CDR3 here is CASSVYPEAFF. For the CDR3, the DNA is TGTGCCAGCAGTGTCTATCCTGAAGCTTTCTTT.

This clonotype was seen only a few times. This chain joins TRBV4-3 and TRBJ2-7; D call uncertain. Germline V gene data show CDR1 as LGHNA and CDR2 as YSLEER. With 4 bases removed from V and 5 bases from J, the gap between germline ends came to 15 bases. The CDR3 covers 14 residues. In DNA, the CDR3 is TGCGCCAGCAGCCCCCAGGTAGGCTCTCACGAGCAGTACTTC. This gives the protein CASSPQVGSHEQYF.

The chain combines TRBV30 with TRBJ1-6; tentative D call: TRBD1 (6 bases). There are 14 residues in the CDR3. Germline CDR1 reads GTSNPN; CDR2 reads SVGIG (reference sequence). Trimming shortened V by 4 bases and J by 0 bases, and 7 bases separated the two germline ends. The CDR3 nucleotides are TGTGCCTGGACAGGGGTCTCCTATAATTCACCCCTCCACTTT. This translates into CAWTGVSYNSPLHF.

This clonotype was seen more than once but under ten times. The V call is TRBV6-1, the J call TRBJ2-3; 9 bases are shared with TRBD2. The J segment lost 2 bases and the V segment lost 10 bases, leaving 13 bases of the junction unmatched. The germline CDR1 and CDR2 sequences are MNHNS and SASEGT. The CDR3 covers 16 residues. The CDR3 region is CANVKILAGTTDTQYF. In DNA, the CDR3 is TGTGCCAACGTCAAGATTCTAGCGGGAACCACAGATACGCAGTATTTT.

The CDR3 region is CASRVAGGAYEQYF. For the CDR3, the DNA is TGTGCCAGCCGGGTAGCGGGAGGCGCCTACGAGCAGTACTTC. This chain connects TRBV27 to TRBJ2-7, with TRBD2 matching over 10 bases. The CDR3 contains 14 residues. J lost 2 bases, V lost 8 bases, and 6 bases had no gene match. The germline gives CDR1 MNHEY, CDR2 SMNVEV (reference sequence).

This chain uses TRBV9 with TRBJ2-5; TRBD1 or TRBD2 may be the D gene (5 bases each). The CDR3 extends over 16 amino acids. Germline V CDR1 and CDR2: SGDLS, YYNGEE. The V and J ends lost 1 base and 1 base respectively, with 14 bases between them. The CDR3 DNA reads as TGTGCCAGCAGCGTACAGGGACGCCCGGCCCAAGAGACCCAGTACTTC. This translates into CASSVQGRPAQETQYF.

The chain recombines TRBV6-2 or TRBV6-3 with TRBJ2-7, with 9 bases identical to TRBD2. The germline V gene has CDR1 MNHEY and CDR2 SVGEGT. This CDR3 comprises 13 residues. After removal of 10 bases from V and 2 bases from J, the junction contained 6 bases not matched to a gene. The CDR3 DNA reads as TGTGCCATCCGGGCTAGCGGGGCCTACGAGCAGTACTTC. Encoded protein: CAIRASGAYEQYF.

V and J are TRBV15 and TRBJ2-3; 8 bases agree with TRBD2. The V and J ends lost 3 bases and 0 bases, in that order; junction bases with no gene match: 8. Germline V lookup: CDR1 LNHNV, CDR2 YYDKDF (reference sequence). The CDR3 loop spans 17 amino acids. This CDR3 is CATSRSGSWASTDTQYF. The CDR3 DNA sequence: TGTGCCACCAGCAGGAGCGGGAGTTGGGCGAGCACAGATACGCAGTATTTT.

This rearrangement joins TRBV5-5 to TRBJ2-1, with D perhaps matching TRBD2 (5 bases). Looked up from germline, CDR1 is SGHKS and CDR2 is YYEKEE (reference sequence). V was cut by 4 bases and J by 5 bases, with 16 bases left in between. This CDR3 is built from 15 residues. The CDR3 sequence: CASSHVVARDNEQFF. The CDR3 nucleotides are TGTGCCAGCAGCCACGTCGTAGCGAGGGACAATGAGCAGTTCTTC.

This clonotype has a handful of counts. CDR3 loop: CASSYAGGVNGGYTF. In nucleotides, the CDR3 is TGTGCCAGCAGTTACGCAGGGGGCGTTAATGGTGGCTACACCTTC. The rearrangement uses TRBV6-5 and TRBJ1-2; 8 bases match TRBD1. Losses at the gene ends were 2 bases for V and 7 bases for J; bases not matched to a gene: 9. The CDR3 loop spans 15 amino acids. Germline lookup yields CDR1 MNHEY and CDR2 SVGAGI.